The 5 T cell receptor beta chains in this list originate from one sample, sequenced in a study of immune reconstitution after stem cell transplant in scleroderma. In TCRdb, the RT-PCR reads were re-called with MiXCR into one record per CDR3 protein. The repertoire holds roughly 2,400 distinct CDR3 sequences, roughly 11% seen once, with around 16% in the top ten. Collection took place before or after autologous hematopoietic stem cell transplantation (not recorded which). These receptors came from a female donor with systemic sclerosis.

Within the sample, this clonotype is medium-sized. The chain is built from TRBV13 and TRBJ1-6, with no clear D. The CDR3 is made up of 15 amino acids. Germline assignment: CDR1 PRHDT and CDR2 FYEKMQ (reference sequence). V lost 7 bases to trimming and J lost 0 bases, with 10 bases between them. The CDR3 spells CASTLATSYNSPLHF. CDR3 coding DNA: TGTGCCAGCACCCTCGCGACCTCCTATAATTCACCCCTCCACTTT.

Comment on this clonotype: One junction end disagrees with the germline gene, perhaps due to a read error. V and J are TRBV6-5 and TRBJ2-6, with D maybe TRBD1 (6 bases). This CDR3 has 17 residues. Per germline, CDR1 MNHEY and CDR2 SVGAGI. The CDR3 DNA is TGTGCCAGCATTTACCAGGACAGCCAGAGCGGGGCCAACGTCCTGACTTTC. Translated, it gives CASIYQDSQSGANVLTF.

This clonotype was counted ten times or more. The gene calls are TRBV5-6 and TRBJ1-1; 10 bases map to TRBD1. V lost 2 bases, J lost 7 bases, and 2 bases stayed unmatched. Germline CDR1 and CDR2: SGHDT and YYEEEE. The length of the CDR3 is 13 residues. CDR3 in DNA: TGTGCCAGCAGCTTCGGGACAGGGGTTGAAGCTTTCTTT. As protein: CASSFGTGVEAFF.

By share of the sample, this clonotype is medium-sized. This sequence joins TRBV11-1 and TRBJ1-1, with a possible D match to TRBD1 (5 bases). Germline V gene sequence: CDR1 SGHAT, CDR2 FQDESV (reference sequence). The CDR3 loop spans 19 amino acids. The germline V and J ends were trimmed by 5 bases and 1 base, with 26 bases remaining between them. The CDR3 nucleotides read TGTGCCAGCAGCCAAATTCTTCTCAGAGGGGCTTCAAGGAACACTGAAGCTTTCTTT. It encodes CASSQILLRGASRNTEAFF.

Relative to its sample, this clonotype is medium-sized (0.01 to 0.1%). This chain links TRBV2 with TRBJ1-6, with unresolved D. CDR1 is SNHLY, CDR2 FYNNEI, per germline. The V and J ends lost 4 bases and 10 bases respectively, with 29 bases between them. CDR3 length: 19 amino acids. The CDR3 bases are TGTGCCAGCAGTGTCGGCTCATTTCTCGATGGGTTCTTGGGATCACCCCTCCACTTT. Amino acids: CASSVGSFLDGFLGSPLHF.